The entry that follows covers one T cell receptor (beta chain) sequence. At least ten counts were recorded for this clonotype. This clone's antigen is unknown. Base quality data are lacking; no much larger clone is found one base away. The time point label corresponds to: newly diagnosed GD, antithyroid drugs for less than 3 months. For both TCR sequencing and RNA sequencing, RNA was extracted from PBMCs in TRIzol. The diagnosis of Graves' disease was made according to American Thyroid Association guidelines. The patients came from an endocrinology department in Xi'an, China. Each patient gave 8.5 to 9.5 milliliters of peripheral blood, collected in an EDTA anticoagulant tube. Ficoll Paque Plus density gradient separation was used to isolate PBMCs, and no additional T cell sorting was done. RNA quality was checked with an Agilent 2100 Bioanalyzer and agarose gel, and concentration with a NanoDrop 2000.

This sample is drawn from a study of regulatory T cells in long-lasting Graves disease (dated by TCRdb to the early 2020s). Regarding the complete study: Newly diagnosed Graves' disease patients had taken antithyroid drugs for less than 3 months. Peripheral blood TCR sequencing and RNA sequencing compared persistent Graves' disease patients with newly diagnosed Graves' disease patients. The study was registered as a clinical trial and conducted in China. A total of about 35 samples underwent TCR sequencing, from 13 patients with persistent Graves' disease and around 20 patients with newly diagnosed Graves' disease.

The library relied on multiplex PCR. TCRdb records Illumina HiSeq 4000 as the sequencer. iRepertoire HTBI primers and Arm-PCR amplification of CDR3 regions were used to construct TCR beta libraries. Gel purification was performed on PCR products prior to sequencing. As for the authors' bioinformatics: A total of roughly 58 TRBV and 14 TRBJ segments were identified across samples and were used for gene usage analysis of CDR3 amino acid clonotypes. COPE and FqMerger were used to merge filtered high-quality paired reads into contigs. Contigs were aligned with BLAST to IMGT TRBV, TRBD and TRBJ reference genes, and CDR3 was defined per IMGT. Highly expanded clones were defined as clonotypes with a frequency above 0.1%. Shannon entropy was used to measure repertoire diversity, and the Gini coefficient was used to measure V-J evenness. Public clonotypes were defined as clonotypes shared by more than one individual. TCRdb passed the public sequencing reads through fastp at Q25 and MiXCR, retaining productive beta sequences. One record per CDR3 amino acid sequence lists the most common genes and DNA. TCRdb's processing, not the authors', yielded these V and J calls. Within this sample are roughly 260,000 distinct CDR3 sequences, with around 19% of them counted one time only. The top ten constitute roughly 15% of the sample.

Overall study outcomes, separate from this receptor: Preferential use of TRBV28, TRBJ1-2 and TRBJ2-5 was observed in persistent disease, whereas TRBV20-1 and TRBJ2-1 were favored in newly diagnosed disease. Patients with persistent disease shared more public clonotypes (fewer than 3,000) than newly diagnosed patients did (more than 900). Because the primary lesion, thyroid tissue, could not be accessed, the study looked at peripheral blood alone. Persistent Graves' disease patients showed lower TCR Shannon entropy and fewer highly expanded clones than newly diagnosed patients, suggesting clonal expansion. As a limitation, the authors acknowledged that the small sample size may reduce accuracy. Sequencing and analysis were restricted to the TCR beta chain.

V is pruned by 8 bases and J by 2 bases, leaving 5 bases of the junction without a gene match. Its CDR3 holds 12 amino acids, cysteine through phenylalanine. The CDR3 DNA has 36 bases and is translated from base 1. The germline V gene supplies CDR1 SQVTM and CDR2 ANQGSEA. The same data also went into a second study, on T cells in Graves' hyperthyroidism and ophthalmopathy. From the second report: Stable Graves' hyperthyroidism was defined as the absence of progression to ophthalmopathy over 18 months of follow-up. Hyperthyroidism patients were aged 18 to 65 years and newly diagnosed, with disease duration of less than 2 months. The study excluded patients with uncontrolled infections, other autoimmune diseases, pregnancy or lactation. Diagnoses were established on the basis of clinical symptoms, serum thyroxine and TRAb, thyroid ultrasound, and orbital computed tomography. For the first round of RT-PCR on the TCR CDR3, the HTBI primer set was used together with the Qiagen OneStep RT-PCR kit. Most expanded thyroid clonotypes (frequency above 0.001) were also detected in blood, a finding suggesting that blood repertoires may reflect thyroid immune responses. A 13 V-J signature model separated ophthalmopathy from stable hyperthyroidism, with approximately 87% sensitivity and 81.08% specificity in cross-validation and 80%/75% in testing. In validation, the model predicted progression to ophthalmopathy with around 71% sensitivity and 72.22% specificity, a median of 6.5 months before onset. TCR V-J signatures able to tell the groups apart were searched for in a discovery cohort of more than 90 patients, of whom 40 to 45 had Graves' ophthalmopathy and roughly 58 had stable Graves' hyperthyroidism. Prospective prediction of ophthalmopathy was tested in an independent validation cohort consisting of fewer than 20 hyperthyroidism patients and around 17 patients who later progressed to ophthalmopathy. The approximately 90 discovery patients were divided at random into training and test sets in a 7:3 ratio. Thyroid tissue and blood T-cell repertoires from about six Graves' hyperthyroidism patients were also compared in the study. Following sampling, methimazole starting at 30 mg daily was given to hyperthyroidism patients, and high-dose intravenous methylprednisolone was given to ophthalmopathy patients. Libraries were constructed in a second round of multiplex PCR, after which size selection and purification were carried out. Libraries were sequenced paired-end with 100 bp reads on an Illumina HiSeq2000. SOAPnuke was used to process the raw data, with reads discarded if the reads contained adapters or uncalled bases, had a mean Phred below 15, or lacked an exact constant-primer or identifier match. High-quality paired reads were merged with COPE v1.2.5, and unique nucleotide sequences were defined as clonotypes. Clonotypes were aligned to IMGT TRBV, TRBD and TRBJ reference segments using MiTCR v1.1. Analysis was restricted to V-J combinations with a frequency above 0.0001, which covered roughly 99% of repertoires. A TCS score was defined as the ratio of F50 (clonal expansion) to E x V (chaos), with BLOSUM62-based TCRdist applied between CDR3 peptides within each V-J. Welch's t-statistics and random forest reduced several hundred V-J features to 13, which were used in a naive Bayes classifier (R e1071). No statistical method was used to set the sample size in advance, and investigators knew the group allocation. TCR Vbeta CDR3 sequencing of 120 to 150 peripheral blood samples (43 ophthalmopathy, 75 hyperthyroidism and approximately 17 progressor patients) is reported in the paper.

This clonotype was obtained from a woman in her 30s with Graves disease. Donor details come from another sample of the same person, matched by shared clones. The V and J genes are TRBV29-1 and TRBJ2-7; the junction holds 8 bases that match TRBD1. The material sequenced was peripheral blood mononuclear cells (PBMCs), taken at new diagnosis, from a patient treated with antithyroid drugs. The encoded CDR3 is CSYSTGAYEQYF. The DNA sequence is TGCAGCTACTCGACAGGGGCCTACGAGCAGTACTTC.